This T cell receptor beta chain stems from a study of T-cell reconstitution after alpha-beta-depleted transplantation in children. The germline V gene encodes CDR1 MRHNA and CDR2 SNTAGT. Trimming pared 4 bases from V and 7 bases from J, leaving 17 bases between. CDR3 size: 15 residues. Construction of the TCRbeta library involved unique molecular identifiers. One entry per CDR3 protein, called by TCRdb with MiXCR from the PCR reads. The data hold 380,000 or so distinct CDR3 sequences, with about 14% observed a single time. The source of this sequence is a human donor who donated a stem cell graft to a child with Fanconi anemia. Sequenced here: PBMCs, sampled from the stem cell graft. The rearrangement joins TRBV6-4 to TRBJ2-1; D possibly corresponds to TRBD2 (5 bases). The CDR3 is CASSAERGMGNEQFF. CDR3 in DNA: TGTGCCAGCAGTGCTGAACGGGGTATGGGGAATGAGCAGTTCTTC.